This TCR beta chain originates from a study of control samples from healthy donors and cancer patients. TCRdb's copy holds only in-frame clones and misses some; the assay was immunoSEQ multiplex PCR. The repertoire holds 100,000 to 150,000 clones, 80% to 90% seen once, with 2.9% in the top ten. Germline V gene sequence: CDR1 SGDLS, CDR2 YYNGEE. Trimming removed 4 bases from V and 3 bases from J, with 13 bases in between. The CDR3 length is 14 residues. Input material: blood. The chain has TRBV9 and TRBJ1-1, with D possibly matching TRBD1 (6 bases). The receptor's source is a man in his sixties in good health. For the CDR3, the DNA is TGTGCCAGCAGCTTTTCGACAGGAGACACTGAAGCTTTCTTT. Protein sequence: CASSFSTGDTEAFF.